This T cell receptor (beta chain) is from a study of T cell responses to AZD1222 COVID-19 vaccine. Study observations and caveats: Unmutated variant regions are reportedly the target of nearly half of TCRs that are spike-specific. Repertoires were sampled only after the peak T cell response.

Some second doses came at about 4 weeks and others at about 12 weeks; these were pooled. CDR1 and CDR2 from the germline V gene are MNHEY and SMNVEV (reference sequence). With 3 bases removed from V and 8 bases from J, the gap between germline ends came to 16 bases. This CDR3 contains 14 residues. Method: immunoSEQ multiplex PCR; TCRdb's copy keeps in-frame clones and lacks some. The sample has 150,000 to 200,000 clones, 90% to 95% seen once; the top ten hold 1% to 1.5%. As regards this clone: Its specificity is not known.

This TCR was recovered from an adult who received the AZD1222 COVID-19 vaccine. The rearrangement joins TRBV27 to TRBJ1-2, with D possibly matching TRBD1 (6 bases). The material was peripheral blood, obtained 28 days after the second AZD1222 dose. CDR3 coding DNA: TGTGCCAGCAGTTTGTCCCGGGGGGCGCGCGGCTACACCTTC. Encoded protein: CASSLSRGARGYTF.